This T cell receptor (beta chain) appears in the sequencing data of a study of T cell repertoires in cytomegalovirus infection. Study summary: Both CMV infection and a matching HLA type were indicated by public TCR beta signatures. The study's findings and limits: CMV carriers having the relevant HLA were flagged by cumulative public TCR beta family frequency. HLA-C-restricted CMV clonotypes gave the most frequent clonotype in two of eight donors.

Trimming stripped 0 bases from V and 6 bases from J, with 15 bases between. Germline CDR1 is SQVTM and CDR2 is ANQGSEA. The CDR3 spans 15 residues. TCRdb passed the reads through MiXCR, listing each CDR3 protein once. Of around 260,000 distinct CDR3 sequences listed, roughly 10% were seen once; the top ten hold more than 12%. As to this clonotype: Its antigen remains unknown.

The chain recombines TRBV29-1 with TRBJ2-1; the D is unclear. The sequence came from a human donor in good health (CMV status not recorded). Some clones in this sample may be carry-over from other donors' samples. The sample comprised PBMCs. The chain's CDR3 is CSVEDYARRANEQFF. The DNA of the CDR3 is TGCAGCGTTGAAGATTATGCTCGAAGGGCCAATGAGCAGTTCTTC.